Here is one T cell receptor beta chain with its context. This sample is drawn from a study of blood T cell repertoires in COVID-19. Those who participated ranged in age from roughly 18 to 89 years and resided in 24 US areas. In the source study's methods: Using reference gene primer amplification, nucleated cell counts were estimated. The method was immunoSEQ multiplex PCR; TCRdb's version includes in-frame clones alone and lacks a portion of them. V, J and clone size reflect that table, while D and trimming were determined from the DNA. The sample carries about 310,000 clones, 90% recorded once. Sequencing was carried out using PBMCs or T cells enriched from blood (not recorded which). The sequence was obtained from a woman between 18 and 30 years old with acute COVID-19.

CDR3 loop: CASSDAKATNEKLFF. DNA of the CDR3: TGTGCCAGCAGCGATGCTAAAGCAACTAATGAAAAACTGTTTTTT. The rearrangement joins TRBV7-8 to TRBJ1-4; no definite D call. This CDR3 has 15 amino acids. Germline V gene data show CDR1 as SGHVS and CDR2 as FQNEAQ. The ends were cut back, 5 bases at V and 0 bases at J, with 10 bases in the middle.